A single sample is the source of the 16 T cell receptor beta chains below, sequenced in a study of blood T cell repertoires in COVID-19. Libraries were prepared by immunoSEQ multiplex PCR; TCRdb keeps only in-frame clonotypes and omits some of them. Among 300,000 to 400,000 clones listed, approximately 89% were seen once. Sequencing was done on a sample of peripheral blood. These receptors were taken from a woman under 40 with COVID-19, enrolled during active disease.

V gene TRBV30 combines with J gene TRBJ1-5; D remains unclear. Trimming removed 0 bases at V and 1 base at J, with 10 bases between. The CDR3 is made up of 15 amino acids. Germline values: CDR1 GTSNPN, CDR2 SVGIG (reference sequence). The CDR3 coding sequence is TGTGCCTGGAGTGTACCGGGTTCCAGCAATCAGCCCCAGCATTTT. Translating it yields CAWSVPGSSNQPQHF.

The chain has TRBV6-1 and TRBJ2-6; 8 bases are a match to TRBD1. Germline assignment: CDR1 MNHNS and CDR2 SASEGT. The CDR3 length is 16 residues. V shed 4 bases, J shed 4 bases, and the junction held 6 bases outside the gene matches. CDR3 amino acids: CASSVWTGPGANVLTF. In DNA, the CDR3 is TGTGCCAGCAGTGTCTGGACAGGGCCCGGGGCCAACGTCCTGACTTTC.

This sequence joins TRBV15 and TRBJ1-2; a weak D match, TRBD1 (5 bases). This CDR3 has 12 residues. Trimming cost V 5 bases and J 6 bases, with 10 bases left between them. The germline V gene encodes CDR1 LNHNV and CDR2 YYDKDF (reference sequence). CDR3 protein: CATSRGGDGYTF. CDR3 sequence (DNA): TGTGCCACCAGCCGGGGGGGGGATGGCTACACCTTC.

This clone was seen ten or more times. The J gene is TRBJ1-5, the V gene TRBV4-1; perhaps TRBD1 as D (5 bases). The ends were cut back, 0 bases at V and 1 base at J, with 16 bases in the middle. Per the germline V gene, CDR1 is MGHRA and CDR2 is YSYEKL. The CDR3 spans 18 residues. The CDR3 loop reads CASSQDLPTGFSNQPQHF. CDR3 nucleotides: TGCGCCAGCAGCCAAGACCTGCCCACAGGATTCAGCAATCAGCCCCAGCATTTT.

This clone has more than one count but fewer than ten. The V and J genes are TRBV7-9 and TRBJ1-2; D might be TRBD1 (6 bases). Looked up from germline, CDR1 is SEHNR and CDR2 is FQNEAQ (reference sequence). Trimming pared 5 bases from V and 6 bases from J, leaving 10 bases between. The CDR3 has 12 amino acids. The CDR3 here is CASSQGDNGYTF. DNA for the CDR3: TGTGCCAGCAGCCAAGGGGACAATGGCTACACCTTC.

J is TRBJ1-1 and V is TRBV2; a possible D gene is TRBD1 (5 bases). CDR1 is SNHLY and CDR2 is FYNNEI in the germline V gene. This CDR3 has 13 amino acids. Deletions cut 6 bases from V and 0 bases from J, with 8 bases between. CDR3 DNA sequence: TGTGCCAGCAGGGGGCACATGAACACTGAAGCTTTCTTT. The encoded protein is CASRGHMNTEAFF.

This clone was found once. The chain employs TRBV7-2 and TRBJ2-5; D is ambiguous. The CDR3 extends over 13 amino acids. Looked up from germline, CDR1 is SGHTA and CDR2 is FQGNSA. Trimming took off 5 bases at V and 0 bases at J, with 7 bases between the two ends. In nucleotides, the CDR3 is TGTGCCAGCAGCCCCCCAAACCAAGAGACCCAGTACTTC. The encoded protein is CASSPPNQETQYF. The full variable domain, with the rest looked up from reference TRBV7-2 and TRBJ2-5, is GAGVSQSPSNKVTEKGKDVELRCDPISGHTALYWYRQSLGQGLEFLIYFQGNSAPDKSGLPSDRFSAERTGGSVSTLTIQRTQQEDSAVYLCASSPPNQETQYFGPGTRLLVL.

The genes are TRBV6-5 and TRBJ1-5; D is possibly TRBD1 (6 bases). Trimming removed 6 bases from V and 7 bases from J, with 16 bases in between. Germline CDR1 reads MNHEY; CDR2 reads SVGAGI. The CDR3 is 14 residues long. CDR3: CASSPTGNRQPQHF. In nucleotides, the CDR3 is TGTGCCAGCAGCCCCACAGGGAATCGGCAGCCCCAGCATTTT.

This rearrangement joins TRBV9 to TRBJ1-6; D uncertain. The length of the CDR3 is 17 residues. Germline values: CDR1 SGDLS, CDR2 YYNGEE. The V gene lost 3 bases and the J gene lost 0 bases, with 13 bases spanning the gap. The CDR3 here is CASSAPGGSSYNSPLHF. CDR3 DNA sequence: TGTGCCAGCAGCGCCCCCGGAGGGAGCTCCTATAATTCACCCCTCCACTTT. The whole variable domain, filled in from reference TRBV9 and TRBJ1-6, reads DSGVTQTPKHLITATGQRVTLRCSPRSGDLSVYWYQQSLDQGLQFLIQYYNGEERAKGNILERFSAQQFPDLHSELNLSSLELGDSALYFCASSAPGGSSYNSPLHFGNGTRLTVT.

This clone was picked up a small number of times. This rearrangement joins TRBV9 to TRBJ1-1; 10 positions agree with TRBD1. The V gene end was trimmed by 0 bases and the J gene end by 3 bases; junction bases not matched to a gene: 2. The V gene's germline CDR1 is SGDLS and CDR2 YYNGEE. This CDR3 region has 15 residues. DNA of the CDR3: TGTGCCAGCAGCGTAGTGGGGACAGGGGACACTGAAGCTTTCTTT. Protein: CASSVVGTGDTEAFF. The full variable domain, with the rest looked up from reference TRBV9 and TRBJ1-1, is DSGVTQTPKHLITATGQRVTLRCSPRSGDLSVYWYQQSLDQGLQFLIQYYNGEERAKGNILERFSAQQFPDLHSELNLSSLELGDSALYFCASSVVGTGDTEAFFGQGTRLTVV.

V is TRBV4-1 and J is TRBJ1-3; D is perhaps TRBD1 (5 bases). Germline V CDR1 and CDR2: MGHRA, YSYEKL. V was clipped by 4 bases and J by 2 bases, with 15 bases between them. The CDR3 is 16 residues long. The CDR3 spells CASSPYEQGAGNTIYF. CDR3 nucleotides: TGCGCCAGCAGCCCCTACGAGCAGGGTGCTGGAAACACCATATATTTT.

The chain couples TRBV5-1 to TRBJ1-5; D is perhaps TRBD1 (5 bases). This CDR3 has 13 amino acids. V lost 4 bases and J 4 bases, leaving 9 bases between the germline ends. CDR1 and CDR2 from the germline V gene are SGHRS and YFSETQ. The CDR3: CASSPGPNQPQHF. DNA of the CDR3: TGCGCCAGCAGCCCAGGGCCAAATCAGCCCCAGCATTTT.

The chain is built from TRBV9 and TRBJ2-2, with 7 bases matching TRBD1. From germline, CDR1 is SGDLS and CDR2 YYNGEE. V shed 5 bases and J 1 base; nucleotides not matched to a gene: 8. The length of the CDR3 is 16 residues. The CDR3 sequence is CASSRTGTVNTGELFF. DNA of the CDR3: TGTGCCAGCAGTAGGACCGGGACAGTGAACACCGGGGAGCTGTTTTTT.

V usage is TRBV5-6 and J usage is TRBJ2-3; 11 positions agree with TRBD2. Germline CDR1 SGHDT, CDR2 YYEEEE. This CDR3 comprises 18 residues. V shed 0 bases and J 0 bases; nucleotides not matched to a gene: 6. CDR3 region: CASSLALAGATSTDTQYF. CDR3 DNA: TGTGCCAGCAGCTTGGCACTAGCGGGGGCCACTAGCACAGATACGCAGTATTTT.

A few counts support this clone. Here the CDR3 reads CASSYSGPYEQYF. CDR3 DNA sequence: TGTGCCAGCAGTTACTCTGGGCCTTACGAGCAGTACTTC. V is TRBV6-2 or TRBV6-3 and J is TRBJ2-7; D not certain. The CDR3 has 13 amino acids. CDR1 and CDR2 from the germline V gene are MNHEY and SVGEGT. Trimming shortened V by 0 bases and J by 4 bases, and 7 bases separated the two germline ends.

The chain links TRBV3-1 (or the pseudogene TRBV3-2) to TRBJ1-1, with TRBD1 matching 9 bases. Trimming at V came to 4 bases and at J to 6 bases, leaving 3 bases not matched to a gene. In germline, CDR1 is LGHDT, CDR2 YNNKEL (reference sequence). There are 13 residues in the CDR3. CDR3 region: CASSRGTGPEAFF. In DNA, the CDR3 is TGTGCCAGCAGCCGCGGGACAGGGCCTGAAGCTTTCTTT.